Listed below are T cell receptor beta chains from one sample, sequenced in a study of immune characterization of retroperitoneal liposarcoma. MiXCR, applied by TCRdb to the PCR reads, yields one record per CDR3 protein. This table has some 9,600 distinct CDR3 sequences, over 35% appearing once. The sample consisted of tumor tissue. The receptors were sampled from a female donor with retroperitoneal liposarcoma. The CDR3 runs from the conserved cysteine through the conserved F or W. D genes are given only for firm matches. Size is omitted from some rows. Given values are once, few, many or a class for expanded clones.

v_call,d_call,clone_size,j_call,cdr3_aa,cdr3_nt
TRBV11-3,TRBD2,-,TRBJ2-7,CASSLELAGDGDEQYF,TGTGCCAGCAGCTTAGAATTAGCGGGAGACGGCGATGAGCAGTACTTC
TRBV28,TRBD1,few,TRBJ2-7,CASTLQGDSYEQYF,TGTGCCAGCACCCTACAGGGGGATTCCTACGAGCAGTACTTC
TRBV28,TRBD2,-,TRBJ2-5,CASSLGTSGRETQYF,TGTGCCAGCAGCCTCGGGACTAGCGGGAGGGAGACCCAGTACTTC
TRBV7-2,TRBD1,few,TRBJ2-1,CASSFSTGQKAYEQFF,TGTGCCAGCAGCTTTAGCACGGGACAGAAGGCCTACGAGCAGTTCTTC
TRBV12-3/TRBV12-4,TRBD2,many,TRBJ2-4,CASSLWDRPRGDIQYF,TGTGCCAGCAGTTTATGGGACCGACCCCGGGGGGACATTCAGTACTTC
TRBV7-2,TRBD2,medium-sized,TRBJ2-4,CASSRGGALWEQYF,TGTGCCAGCAGCCGCGGGGGGGCCCTCTGGGAGCAGTACTTC
TRBV12-3/TRBV12-4,-,-,TRBJ2-1,CASSLGGKGYEQFF,TGTGCCAGCAGTTTGGGGGGTAAAGGCTATGAGCAGTTCTTC
TRBV6-1,TRBD2,few,TRBJ2-2,CASSYQLAGFTGELFF,TGTGCCAGCAGTTATCAGCTAGCGGGATTTACCGGGGAGCTGTTTTTT
TRBV12-3/TRBV12-4,-,-,TRBJ2-7,CASRGGSYEQYF,TGTGCCAGCAGAGGAGGGAGCTACGAGCAGTACTTC
TRBV6-6,-,once,TRBJ1-1,CASSLRAGGNTEAFF,TGTGCCAGCAGCCTCAGGGCAGGAGGGAACACTGAAGCTTTCTTT
TRBV6-1,-,-,TRBJ2-7,CASSGPGRGGNNEQYF,TGTGCCAGCAGTGGACCAGGGAGGGGGGGAAACAATGAGCAGTACTTC
TRBV11-3,-,few,TRBJ2-2,CASSLGNALTGELFF,TGTGCCAGCAGCTTAGGGAATGCCTTGACCGGGGAGCTGTTTTTT
TRBV6-6,TRBD1,-,TRBJ1-5,CASSVGSDRGGPQHF,TGTGCCAGCAGTGTAGGGAGTGACAGGGGAGGGCCCCAGCATTTT
TRBV6-6,TRBD2,-,TRBJ2-7,CASSYSLRGEIPYEQYF,TGTGCCAGCAGTTACTCCCTCCGGGGGGAGATACCCTACGAGCAGTACTTC
TRBV27,-,-,TRBJ2-2,CASSSPRGDAGELFF,TGTGCCAGCAGTTCGCCCAGGGGGGACGCCGGGGAGCTGTTTTTT
TRBV25-1,TRBD1,-,TRBJ1-2,CASSDRQGLDGYTF,TGTGCCAGCAGTGATAGACAGGGACTGGATGGCTACACCTTC
TRBV27,TRBD2,once,TRBJ2-1,CASSLSGTSGYFSSYEQFF,TGTGCCAGCAGTTTATCCGGGACTAGCGGGTACTTTAGCTCCTACGAGCAGTTCTTC
TRBV7-6,-,medium-sized,TRBJ1-6,CASSLWDGPNSPLHF,TGTGCCAGCAGCTTATGGGATGGACCCAATTCACCCCTCCACTTT
TRBV6-8,TRBD2,-,TRBJ2-3,CASRASGGSGYTQYF,TGTGCCAGCAGGGCCAGCGGGGGGTCCGGTTATACGCAGTATTTT
TRBV6-1,-,-,TRBJ2-4,CASSEVVGGFEQYF,TGTGCCAGCAGTGAAGTGGTGGGCGGCTTTGAGCAGTACTTC
TRBV6-1,TRBD2,-,TRBJ2-2,CASRVAGVYTGELFF,TGTGCCAGCAGGGTGGCGGGAGTATATACCGGGGAGCTGTTTTTT
TRBV7-2,-,-,TRBJ2-3,CASSLVESTQYF,TGTGCCAGCAGCTTAGTGGAGAGCACGCAGTATTTT
TRBV28,TRBD1,many,TRBJ2-7,CASNPGQINNEQYF,TGTGCCAGCAACCCGGGACAGATAAACAATGAGCAGTACTTC
TRBV6-1,TRBD1,-,TRBJ2-1,CASSWVSGWGQGILRARVHNEQFF,TGTGCCAGCAGCTGGGTTTCTGGGTGGGGACAGGGGATTTTGAGGGCTAGGGTTCACAATGAGCAGTTCTTC
TRBV6-1,-,medium-sized,TRBJ2-6,CASSEVGPSGANVLTF,TGTGCCAGCAGTGAAGTGGGTCCCTCTGGGGCCAACGTCCTGACTTTC
TRBV10-1,-,-,TRBJ2-1,CASSESPYNEQFF,TGCGCCAGCAGTGAGTCCCCTTACAATGAGCAGTTCTTC
TRBV6-1,TRBD1,medium-sized,TRBJ2-1,CASTKTGQQETQFF,TGTGCCAGCACTAAGACGGGACAGCAAGAGACCCAGTTCTTC
TRBV6-1,TRBD1,few,TRBJ1-2,CASSATDRGYGYTF,TGTGCCAGCAGCGCAACAGACAGGGGTTATGGCTACACCTTC
TRBV6-6,TRBD2,-,TRBJ2-1,CASEGTSGKFKQFF,TGTGCCAGCGAGGGGACTAGCGGGAAGTTTAAGCAGTTCTTC
TRBV25-1,-,-,TRBJ2-1,CASSKAGHERVNEQFF,TGTGCCAGCAGTAAGGCGGGTCACGAAAGGGTGAATGAGCAGTTCTTC
TRBV27,-,-,TRBJ2-1,CASSHDRYNEQFF,TGTGCCAGCAGTCACGACAGGTACAATGAGCAGTTCTTC
TRBV6-1,-,-,TRBJ2-3,CASSEESWGVQVDTQYF,TGTGCCAGCAGTGAAGAGTCTTGGGGGGTTCAGGTAGATACGCAGTATTTT
TRBV7-2,TRBD2,medium-sized,TRBJ2-7,CASSSPTSGGLSSYNEQYF,TGTGCCAGCAGCAGCCCTACTAGCGGGGGTCTGAGCTCCTACAATGAGCAGTACTTC
TRBV12-3/TRBV12-4,-,few,TRBJ2-1,CASTGTNNEQFF,TGTGCCAGCACCGGGACCAACAATGAGCAGTTCTTC
TRBV6-6,-,many,TRBJ2-5,CASSYSSRQETQYF,TGTGCCAGCAGTTACTCGAGTCGTCAAGAGACCCAGTACTTC
TRBV27,-,-,TRBJ2-7,CASSFSGTAYEQYF,TGTGCCAGCAGTTTTTCGGGGACGGCCTACGAGCAGTACTTC
TRBV27,TRBD2,-,TRBJ2-1,CASSSKPGLADYNEQFF,TGTGCCAGCAGTAGTAAACCTGGACTAGCGGACTACAATGAGCAGTTCTTC
TRBV6-1,-,few,TRBJ1-4,CASSENGMREKLFF,TGTGCCAGCAGTGAAAATGGGATGAGGGAAAAACTGTTTTTT
TRBV12-3/TRBV12-4,TRBD2,-,TRBJ2-7,CASSPRGASGRDEQYF,TGTGCCAGCAGCCCACGGGGGGCTAGCGGGAGAGACGAGCAGTACTTC
TRBV6-6,-,medium-sized,TRBJ2-7,CASSYLAESAYNEQYF,TGTGCCAGCAGTTACTTGGCTGAGTCGGCTTACAATGAGCAGTACTTC
TRBV7-2,TRBD2,medium-sized,TRBJ2-5,CASSLGTRKETQYF,TGTGCCAGCAGCTTGGGGACTAGGAAAGAGACCCAGTACTTC
TRBV6-5,-,-,TRBJ2-2,CASSWTDPGELFF,TGTGCCAGCAGTTGGACGGACCCCGGGGAGCTGTTTTTT
TRBV6-6,-,medium-sized,TRBJ1-1,CASSYGRGNTEAFF,TGTGCCAGCAGTTACGGCAGGGGAAACACTGAAGCTTTCTTT
TRBV6-1,-,medium-sized,TRBJ2-6,CASSGGTFGANVLTF,-
TRBV6-5,-,-,TRBJ1-5,CASSQSGRRSNQPQHF,TGTGCCAGCAGTCAAAGTGGTAGACGAAGCAATCAGCCCCAGCATTTT
TRBV6-1,TRBD2,-,TRBJ2-1,CASSEEASGAETQFF,TGTGCCAGCAGTGAAGAGGCTAGCGGGGCGGAGACCCAGTTCTTC
TRBV4-1,TRBD1,-,TRBJ2-5,CASRKDRVGMETQYF,TGCGCCAGCAGAAAGGACAGGGTGGGGATGGAGACCCAGTACTTC
TRBV7-6,TRBD1,-,TRBJ2-1,CASRRSGTGDNEQFF,TGTGCCAGCAGACGAAGCGGGACAGGGGACAATGAGCAGTTCTTC
TRBV12-3/TRBV12-4,-,few,TRBJ2-1,CASSLSTEQFF,TGTGCCAGCAGTTTAAGCACCGAGCAGTTCTTC
TRBV6-1,-,-,TRBJ2-5,CASRRGRGTGEETQYF,TGTGCCAGCAGGAGGGGGCGAGGGACTGGAGAAGAGACCCAGTACTTC
TRBV5-1,-,-,TRBJ2-5,CASSAGTFEETQYF,TGCGCCAGCAGCGCCGGGACTTTCGAAGAGACCCAGTACTTC
TRBV7-2,TRBD2,medium-sized,TRBJ2-7,CASNPGGTITYEQYF,TGTGCCAGCAATCCGGGGGGGACCATAACCTACGAGCAGTACTTC
TRBV6-5,-,few,TRBJ2-3,CASSYRGSSTDTQYF,TGTGCCAGCAGTTACAGGGGTTCTAGCACAGATACGCAGTATTTT
TRBV6-1,TRBD2,-,TRBJ2-3,CASSVSSGSPADTQYF,TGTGCCAGCAGTGTGTCTAGCGGGAGCCCGGCAGATACGCAGTATTTT
TRBV6-1,-,-,TRBJ2-6,CASSDGGISGANVLTF,TGTGCCAGCAGTGATGGGGGGATAAGCGGGGCCAACGTCCTGACTTTC
TRBV27,-,once,TRBJ2-1,CASSYRTYNEQFF,TGTGCCAGCAGTTATCGGACCTACAATGAGCAGTTCTTC
TRBV25-1,-,medium-sized,TRBJ2-1,CASSSGTSLNNEQFF,TGTGCCAGCAGTTCCGGGACTTCCCTAAACAATGAGCAGTTCTTC
TRBV6-1,TRBD2,-,TRBJ2-1,CASRGLGEQFF,TGTGCCAGCAGGGGACTAGGTGAGCAGTTCTTC
TRBV6-1,-,medium-sized,TRBJ2-5,CASSYNQETQYF,TGTGCCAGCAGTTATAACCAAGAGACCCAGTACTTC